This TCR beta chain was captured by sequencing in a study of OX40 agonist ivuxolimab in advanced cancers. The germline V gene encodes CDR1 SGHNT and CDR2 YENEEA. The CDR3 covers 16 residues. V lost 5 bases to trimming and J lost 2 bases; unmatched junction nucleotides: 4. Using immunoSEQ multiplex PCR, the repertoire was profiled, and TCRdb retains in-frame clones only, with some absent. The sample contains roughly 56,000 clones, around 83% of which appear only once. The TCR was taken from an adult with an advanced solid tumor such as melanoma, head and neck, liver or kidney cancer. The sample here was CD4+ or CD8+ T cells sorted from blood, taken in a trial of the OX40 agonist ivuxolimab. This chain connects TRBV11-3 to TRBJ2-3; 13 positions agree with TRBD2. The CDR3 sequence: CASSLTSGGATDTQYF. In DNA form, the CDR3 reads TGTGCCAGCAGCCTCACTAGCGGGGGGGCCACAGATACGCAGTATTTT.